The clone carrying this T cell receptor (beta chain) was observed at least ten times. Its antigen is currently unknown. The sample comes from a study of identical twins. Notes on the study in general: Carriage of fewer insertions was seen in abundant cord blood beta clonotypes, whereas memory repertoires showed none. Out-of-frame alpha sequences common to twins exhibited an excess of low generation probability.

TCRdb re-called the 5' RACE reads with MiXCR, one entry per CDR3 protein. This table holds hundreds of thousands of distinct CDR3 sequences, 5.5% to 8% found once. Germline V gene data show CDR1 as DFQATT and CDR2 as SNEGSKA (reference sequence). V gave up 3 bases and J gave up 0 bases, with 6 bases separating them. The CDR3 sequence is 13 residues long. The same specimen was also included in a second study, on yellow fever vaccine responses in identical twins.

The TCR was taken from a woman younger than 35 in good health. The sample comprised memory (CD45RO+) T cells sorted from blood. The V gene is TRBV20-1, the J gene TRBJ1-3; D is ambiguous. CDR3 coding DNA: TGCAGTGCTAGCGGCTACTCTGGAAACACCATATATTTT. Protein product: CSASGYSGNTIYF.